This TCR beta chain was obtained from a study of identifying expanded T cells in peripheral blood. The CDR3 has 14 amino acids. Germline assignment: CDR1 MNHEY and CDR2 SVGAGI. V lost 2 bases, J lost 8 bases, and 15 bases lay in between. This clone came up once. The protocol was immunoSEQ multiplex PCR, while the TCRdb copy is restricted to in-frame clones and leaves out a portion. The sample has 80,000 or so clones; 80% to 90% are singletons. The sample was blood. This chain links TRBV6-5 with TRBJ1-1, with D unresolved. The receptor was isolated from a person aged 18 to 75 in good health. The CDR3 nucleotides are TGTGCCAGCAGTTACAGTATGGTCGGCAGGGAAGCTTTCTTT. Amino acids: CASSYSMVGREAFF.